This TCR beta chain is drawn from a study of blood T cell repertoires in COVID-19. Study summary: The samples span acute and convalescent COVID-19 from the United States, Italy and Spain.

V lost 4 bases, J lost 7 bases, and 17 bases lay in between. Germline loops: CDR1 SGHRS, CDR2 YFSETQ. The CDR3 is made up of 14 amino acids. As processed by the authors: Scientists estimated how many nucleated cells there were by amplifying reference gene primers. Measured with immunoSEQ multiplex PCR; TCRdb has only the in-frame clones, and not every one. The V and J calls and clone size are taken from that table; D and trimming were inferred from the DNA. The sample consists of about 88,000 clones, around 90% of them appearing once. V usage is TRBV5-1 and J usage is TRBJ1-1; D possibly corresponds to TRBD1 (5 bases). The source is a male donor with acute or convalescent COVID-19. The source material was peripheral blood. This CDR3 is CASSPSGGVDEAFF. The CDR3 DNA reads TGCGCCAGCAGCCCCTCGGGGGGGGTAGATGAAGCTTTCTTT.